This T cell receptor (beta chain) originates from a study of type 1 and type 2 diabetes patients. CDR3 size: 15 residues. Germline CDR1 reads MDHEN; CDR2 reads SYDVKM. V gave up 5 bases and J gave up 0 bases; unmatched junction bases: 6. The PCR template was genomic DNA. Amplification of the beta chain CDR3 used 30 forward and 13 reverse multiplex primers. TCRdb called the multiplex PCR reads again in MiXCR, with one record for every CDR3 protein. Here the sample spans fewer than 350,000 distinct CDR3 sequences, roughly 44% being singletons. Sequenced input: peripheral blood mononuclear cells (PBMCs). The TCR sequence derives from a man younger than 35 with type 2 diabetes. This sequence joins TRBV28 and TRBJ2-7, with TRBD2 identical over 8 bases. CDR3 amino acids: CASSDSGASSYEQYF. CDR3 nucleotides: TGTGCCAGCAGTGATAGCGGGGCGAGCTCCTACGAGCAGTACTTC. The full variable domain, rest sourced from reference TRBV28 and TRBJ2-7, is DVKVTQSSRYLVKRTGEKVFLECVQDMDHENMFWYRQDPGLGLRLIYFSYDVKMKEKGDIPEGYSVSREKKERFSLILESASTNQTSMYLCASSDSGASSYEQYFGPGTRLTVT.